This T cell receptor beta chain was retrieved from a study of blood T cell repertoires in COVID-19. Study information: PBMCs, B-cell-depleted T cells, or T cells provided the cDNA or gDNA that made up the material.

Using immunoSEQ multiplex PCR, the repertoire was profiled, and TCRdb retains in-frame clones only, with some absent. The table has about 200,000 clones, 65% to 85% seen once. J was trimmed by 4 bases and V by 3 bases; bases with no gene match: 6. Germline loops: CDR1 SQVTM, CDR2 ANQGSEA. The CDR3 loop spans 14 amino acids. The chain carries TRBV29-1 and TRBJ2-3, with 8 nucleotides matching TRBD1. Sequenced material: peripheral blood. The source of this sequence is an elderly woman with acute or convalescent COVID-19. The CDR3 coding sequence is TGCAGCGTTGACCAGGGGGCGACGCCAGATACGCAGTATTTT. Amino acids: CSVDQGATPDTQYF.